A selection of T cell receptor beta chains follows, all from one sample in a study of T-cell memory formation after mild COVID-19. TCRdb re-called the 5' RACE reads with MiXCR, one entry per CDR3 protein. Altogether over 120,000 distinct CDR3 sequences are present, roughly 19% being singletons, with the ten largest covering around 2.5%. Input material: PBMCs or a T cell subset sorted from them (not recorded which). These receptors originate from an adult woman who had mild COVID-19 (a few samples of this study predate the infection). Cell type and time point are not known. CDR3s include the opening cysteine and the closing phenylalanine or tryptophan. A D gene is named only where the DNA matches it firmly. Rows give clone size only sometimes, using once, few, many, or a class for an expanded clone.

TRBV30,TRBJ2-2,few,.,CAWSRPDTGELFF,TGTGCCTGGAGTCGACCGGACACCGGGGAGCTGTTTTTT
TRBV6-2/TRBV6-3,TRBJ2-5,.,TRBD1,CASSAGTGRRQETQYF,TGTGCCAGCAGTGCCGGGACAGGACGACGCCAAGAGACCCAGTACTTC
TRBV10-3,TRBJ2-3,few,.,CAISAGQEPTSVQYF,TGTGCCATCAGTGCAGGACAGGAACCGACTAGCGTGCAGTATTTT
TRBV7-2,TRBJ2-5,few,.,CASSLGSGHQETQYF,TGTGCCAGCAGCTTAGGGAGCGGGCACCAAGAGACCCAGTACTTC
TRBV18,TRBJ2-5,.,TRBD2,CASSSGLADQETQYF,TGTGCCAGCTCATCGGGACTAGCAGACCAAGAGACCCAGTACTTC
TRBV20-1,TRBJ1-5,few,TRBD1,CSARWTGEDQPQHF,TGCAGTGCTAGATGGACAGGGGAGGATCAGCCCCAGCATTTT
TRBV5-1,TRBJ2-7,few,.,CASSSDGIGEQYF,TGCGCCAGCAGCTCCGACGGAATCGGAGAGCAGTACTTC
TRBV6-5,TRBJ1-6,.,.,CASSYGPGDNSPLHF,TGTGCCAGCAGTTACGGGCCAGGGGACAATTCACCCCTCCACTTT
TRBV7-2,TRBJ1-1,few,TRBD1,CASSLEARGLRDEAFF,TGTGCCAGCAGCTTAGAGGCCAGGGGGCTTAGAGATGAAGCTTTCTTT
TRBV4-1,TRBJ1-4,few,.,CASSQDFGGRTSNNEKLFF,TGCGCCAGCAGCCAAGATTTTGGGGGACGAACTTCCAACAATGAAAAACTGTTTTTT
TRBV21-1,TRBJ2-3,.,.,CASRIPDTQYF,TGTGCCAGCAGGATCCCGGATACGCAGTATTTT
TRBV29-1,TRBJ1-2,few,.,CSVEEVGYGYTF,TGCAGCGTTGAAGAAGTAGGCTATGGCTACACCTTC
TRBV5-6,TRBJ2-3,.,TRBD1,CASSIDRGYTDTQYF,TGTGCCAGCAGCATTGACAGGGGTTACACAGATACGCAGTATTTT
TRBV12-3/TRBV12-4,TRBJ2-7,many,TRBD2,CASSAVWTSGLPDEQYF,TGTGCCAGCAGTGCCGTTTGGACTAGCGGACTGCCGGACGAGCAGTACTTC
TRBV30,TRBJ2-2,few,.,CAWSVISVARELFF,TGTGCCTGGAGTGTAATATCCGTAGCAAGGGAGCTGTTTTTT
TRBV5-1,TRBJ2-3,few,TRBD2,CASSQLAGGADTQYF,TGCGCCAGCAGCCAACTAGCGGGAGGCGCAGATACGCAGTATTTT
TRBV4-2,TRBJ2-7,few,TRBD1,CASSHTGQAYEQYF,TGTGCCAGCAGCCACACGGGACAGGCCTACGAGCAGTACTTC
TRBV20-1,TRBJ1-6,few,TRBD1,CSARAAGQGNSPLHF,TGCAGTGCCCGTGCCGCGGGACAGGGGAATTCACCCCTCCACTTT
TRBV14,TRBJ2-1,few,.,CASSHNRDTRFF,TGTGCCAGCAGCCACAACCGGGACACAAGGTTCTTC
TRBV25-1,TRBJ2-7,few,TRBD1,CASSELGQERYEQYF,TGTGCCAGCAGTGAATTAGGACAGGAACGCTACGAGCAGTACTTC
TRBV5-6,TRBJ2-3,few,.,CASRRTGRGDTQYF,TGTGCCAGCAGACGGACAGGGAGGGGAGATACGCAGTATTTT
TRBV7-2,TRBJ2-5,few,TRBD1,CASSFNRGEETQYF,TGTGCCAGCAGCTTCAACAGGGGGGAAGAGACCCAGTACTTC
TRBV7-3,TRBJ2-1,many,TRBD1,CASSQTGGAKNEQFF,TGTGCCAGCAGCCAAACAGGGGGCGCGAAGAATGAGCAGTTCTTC
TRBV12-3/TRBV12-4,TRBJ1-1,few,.,CASSFLRGNTEAFF,TGTGCCAGCAGTTTCCTCCGGGGGAACACTGAAGCTTTCTTT
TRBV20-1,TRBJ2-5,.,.,CSARVQTPLIQETQYF,TGCAGTGCTAGAGTCCAGACACCTTTAATCCAAGAGACCCAGTACTTC
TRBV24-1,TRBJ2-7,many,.,CATSDWQGREQYF,TGTGCCACCAGTGATTGGCAGGGTAGAGAGCAGTACTTC
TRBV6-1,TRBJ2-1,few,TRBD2,CASSEGPSGGNNEQFF,TGTGCCAGCAGTGAAGGACCCAGCGGGGGGAACAATGAGCAGTTCTTC
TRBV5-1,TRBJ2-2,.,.,CASSLTGRNTGELFF,TGCGCCAGCAGCTTGACAGGGAGAAACACCGGGGAGCTGTTTTTT
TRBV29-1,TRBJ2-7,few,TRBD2,CSVAPLGLAVPYEQYF,TGCAGCGTTGCCCCCCTAGGGCTAGCGGTGCCCTACGAGCAGTACTTC
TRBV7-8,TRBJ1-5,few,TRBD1,CASSRTGGTGNQPQHF,TGTGCCAGCAGCCGGACAGGGGGCACAGGCAATCAGCCCCAGCATTTT
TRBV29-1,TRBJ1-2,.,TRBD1,CSVGGGQGRGYTF,TGCAGCGTGGGCGGTGGACAGGGTCGTGGCTACACCTTC
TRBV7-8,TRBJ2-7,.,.,CASSSGAGSYEQYF,TGTGCCAGCAGCTCTGGCGCGGGCTCCTACGAGCAGTACTTC
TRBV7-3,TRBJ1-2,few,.,CASSPQGRGYGYTF,TGTGCCAGCAGCCCCCAGGGGCGGGGTTACGGCTACACCTTC
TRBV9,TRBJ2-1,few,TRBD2,CASSVGLAGSYNEQFF,TGTGCCAGCAGCGTAGGCCTAGCGGGATCCTACAATGAGCAGTTCTTC
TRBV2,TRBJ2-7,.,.,CASSERTSSYEQYF,TGTGCCAGCAGTGAACGGACGAGCTCCTACGAGCAGTACTTC
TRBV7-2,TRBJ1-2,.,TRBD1,CASSGRDSNYGYTF,TGTGCCAGCAGCGGCCGGGACAGTAACTATGGCTACACCTTC
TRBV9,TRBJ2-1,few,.,CASSVAGQRTSYNEQFF,TGTGCCAGCAGCGTAGCTGGGCAGCGGACCTCCTACAATGAGCAGTTCTTC
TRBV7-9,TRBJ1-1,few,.,CASSSPRLGNTEAFF,TGTGCCAGCAGCTCGCCCCGACTGGGGAACACTGAAGCTTTCTTT
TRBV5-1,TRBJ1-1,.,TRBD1,CASSRNRGMNTEAFF,TGCGCCAGCAGCCGAAACAGGGGAATGAACACTGAAGCTTTCTTT
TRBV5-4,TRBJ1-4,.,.,CASSFKVGTPNEKLFF,TGTGCCAGCAGCTTTAAAGTGGGTACCCCTAATGAAAAACTGTTTTTT
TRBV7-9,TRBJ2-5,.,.,CASTPPNTGARIPRGTQYF,TGTGCCAGCACCCCCCCGAATACAGGAGCCCGAATACCACGGGGGACCCAGTACTTC
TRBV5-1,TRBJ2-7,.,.,CASSLSAGVYEQYF,TGCGCCAGCAGCTTGTCGGCAGGAGTTTACGAGCAGTACTTC
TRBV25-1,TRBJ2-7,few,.,CASSDLRNPYEQYF,TGTGCCAGCAGTGATTTGCGGAATCCCTACGAGCAGTACTTC
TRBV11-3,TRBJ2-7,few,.,CASGGRLDPEQYF,TGTGCCAGCGGGGGTCGACTAGATCCCGAGCAGTACTTC
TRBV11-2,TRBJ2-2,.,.,CASSPRAGTGELFF,TGTGCCAGCAGCCCCAGAGCCGGCACCGGGGAGCTGTTTTTT
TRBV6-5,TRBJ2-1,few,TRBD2,CASSQTSGGGGEQFF,TGTGCCAGCAGCCAGACTAGCGGGGGGGGTGGAGAGCAGTTCTTC
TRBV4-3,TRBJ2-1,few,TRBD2,CASSQVGATSAKQFF,TGCGCCAGCAGCCAAGTTGGGGCCACTAGCGCAAAGCAGTTCTTC
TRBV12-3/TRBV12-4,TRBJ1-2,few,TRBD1,CASSLAGGRNYGYTF,TGTGCCAGCAGTTTGGCAGGGGGCAGGAACTATGGCTACACCTTC
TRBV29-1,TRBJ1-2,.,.,CSAWDTYRANYGYTF,TGCAGCGCATGGGACACCTACAGAGCTAACTATGGCTACACCTTC
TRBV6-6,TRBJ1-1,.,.,CASSYSGAPTEAFF,TGTGCCAGCAGTTACTCGGGGGCTCCCACTGAAGCTTTCTTT
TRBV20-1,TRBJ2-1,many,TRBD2,CSASERGVDEQFF,TGCAGTGCTAGCGAGCGGGGGGTCGATGAGCAGTTCTTC
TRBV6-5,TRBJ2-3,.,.,CASSYLGSHSTDTQYF,TGTGCCAGCAGTTACTTAGGTTCACATAGCACAGATACGCAGTATTTT
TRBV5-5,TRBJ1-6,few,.,CASSLAGMASPLHF,TGTGCCAGCAGCTTGGCAGGGATGGCTTCACCCCTCCACTTT